This entry lists 8 T cell receptor beta chains sequenced from one sample in a study of cytomegalovirus exposure and HLA in healthy donors. The PCR had 60 Vbeta and 13 Jbeta primers. Some clones are missing from TCRdb's copy, which holds only in-frame ones; the method was immunoSEQ multiplex PCR. This sample has approximately 170,000 clones, with 77% found just once. The sequencing input was PBMCs. These TCRs come from a woman in her 40s in good health and CMV-seropositive.

In its sample, this clone was seen a few times. V usage is TRBV2 and J usage is TRBJ2-7; no clear D. Germline CDR1 is SNHLY and CDR2 is FYNNEI. V was shortened by 1 base and J by 4 bases, with 14 bases between the two germline ends. The CDR3 runs to 15 residues. The CDR3 bases are TGTGCCAGCAGTGAAGTTAATGGGTACAGTTACGAGCAGTACTTC. It codes for CASSEVNGYSYEQYF.

The chain has TRBV5-6 and TRBJ1-1; D is uncertain. V was cut by 0 bases and J by 0 bases, with 9 bases left in between. This CDR3 contains 15 residues. CDR1 is SGHDT and CDR2 is YYEEEE in the germline V gene. The CDR3 reads CASSLEPSLNTEAFF. In DNA, the CDR3 is TGTGCCAGCAGCTTGGAGCCATCCCTGAACACTGAAGCTTTCTTT.

This clone came up a few times. The gene calls are TRBV5-1 and TRBJ1-1; possible D gene TRBD1, 5 bases. The CDR3 covers 16 residues. The germline V gene encodes CDR1 SGHRS and CDR2 YFSETQ. V dropped 1 base and J dropped 1 base, with 14 bases sitting between them. CDR3 residues: CASSLTGRSKNTEAFF. The CDR3 region has the DNA TGCGCCAGCAGCTTGACAGGTCGCTCGAAGAACACTGAAGCTTTCTTT.

This clone was detected only a few times. The J gene is TRBJ2-3, the V gene TRBV6-5; TRBD1 matches 10 bases. Germline V gives CDR1 MNHEY, CDR2 SVGAGI. The junction had 1 base not matched to a gene; V was cut back by 0 bases and J by 7 bases. There are 14 residues in the CDR3. The CDR3 sequence is CASSYSTGGNTQYF. The CDR3 coding sequence is TGTGCCAGCAGTTACTCGACAGGGGGCAATACGCAGTATTTT.

The chain couples TRBV10-3 to TRBJ1-1, with TRBD1 identical over 7 bases. CDR1 and CDR2 (germline): ENHRY, SYGVKD. V lost 4 bases to trimming and J lost 2 bases; unmatched junction nucleotides: 4. The CDR3 sequence is 14 residues long. The CDR3, as DNA: TGTGCCATCAGTGGACAGGGAGGTAACACTGAAGCTTTCTTT. Amino acids: CAISGQGGNTEAFF.

V gene TRBV30 combines with J gene TRBJ2-2; perhaps TRBD2 as D (5 bases). The CDR3 spans 14 residues. Germline V gives CDR1 GTSNPN, CDR2 SVGIG (reference sequence). The germline V and J ends were trimmed by 4 bases and 0 bases, with 9 bases remaining between them. The CDR3 region has the DNA TGTGCCTGGAAAGGACTGACGAACACCGGGGAGCTGTTTTTT. This sequence encodes CAWKGLTNTGELFF.

J is TRBJ1-1 and V is TRBV5-1; D is unresolved. The CDR3 totals 15 residues. V lost 4 bases to trimming and J lost 4 bases, with 17 bases between them. Germline V lookup: CDR1 SGHRS, CDR2 YFSETQ. CDR3 DNA sequence: TGCGCCAGCAGCCTTGAAAGCCCCCGGGGCACTGAAGCTTTCTTT. Translating gives CASSLESPRGTEAFF.

The chain couples TRBV4-3 to TRBJ2-5; 9 positions agree with TRBD2. The CDR3 totals 13 residues. CDR1 LGHNA and CDR2 YSLEER come from the germline V gene. V dropped 4 bases and J dropped 5; count of bases not matched to a gene: 2. CDR3 in DNA: TGCGCCAGCAGCCCTAGCGGGAAGGAGACCCAGTACTTC. Translating gives CASSPSGKETQYF.